The subject of this entry is one T cell receptor (beta chain). Germline CDR1 GTSNPN, CDR2 SVGIG (reference sequence). This CDR3 is 14 amino acids long. The J segment lost 1 base and the V segment lost 2 bases, leaving 3 bases of the junction unmatched. This specimen comes from a study of T cell changes during pregnancy in multiple sclerosis. Produced via immunoSEQ multiplex PCR; TCRdb's table is partial and in-frame only. In the table there are 20,000 to 25,000 clones, 85% of which are singletons. The gene calls are TRBV30 and TRBJ2-7, with 9 nucleotides matching TRBD2. The source of this sequence is a female donor in good health, enrolled as a control in a pregnancy study. The material was CD8+ T cells from peripheral blood mononuclear cells, obtained in the first trimester of pregnancy. The DNA for the CDR3 is TGTGCCTGGAGTACCACTAGCGGGTCCTACGAGCAGTACTTC. Residues: CAWSTTSGSYEQYF.